One sample yielded the 11 T cell receptor beta chains listed below, sequenced in a study of T cell responses to AZD1222 COVID-19 vaccine. Repertoires were generated with immunoSEQ multiplex PCR, while TCRdb's copy carries only in-frame clones and drops some. The repertoire holds 120,000 or so clones, around 85% seen once, with around 6.2% in the top ten. Sequencing was performed on peripheral blood, taken on day 0 of AZD1222 vaccination. These receptors were taken from an adult in good health.

The V gene is TRBV7-2, the J gene TRBJ1-2; 11 nucleotides align to TRBD1. V dropped 6 bases and J dropped 1; count of bases not matched to a gene: 4. CDR1 is SGHTA, CDR2 FQGNSA, per germline. CDR3 size: 15 residues. In DNA, the CDR3 is TGTGCCAGCAGAACGGACAGGGGGCTTAACTATGGCTACACCTTC. Translating it yields CASRTDRGLNYGYTF.

The chain links TRBV9 to TRBJ2-7, with D possibly TRBD2 on 6 matching bases. Germline lookup yields CDR1 SGDLS and CDR2 YYNGEE. The CDR3 runs 15 residues. Trimming pared 0 bases from V and 2 bases from J, leaving 12 bases between. CDR3 amino acids: CASSVEGTETYEQYF. In DNA form, the CDR3 reads TGTGCCAGCAGCGTAGAAGGGACTGAGACCTACGAGCAGTACTTC.

This rearrangement joins TRBV14 to TRBJ1-6; 7 bases are shared with TRBD1. CDR1 is SGHDN and CDR2 is FVKESK in the germline V gene. This CDR3 spans 15 amino acids. V lost 1 base, J lost 9 bases, and 6 bases stayed unmatched. The DNA of the CDR3 is TGTGCCAGCAGCCAAGCGACAGGGATTGTTTCACCCCTCCACTTT. Its translation is CASSQATGIVSPLHF.

This rearrangement joins TRBV4-1 to TRBJ2-2, with D uncertain. Deletions cut 2 bases from V and 4 bases from J, with 11 bases between. CDR1 is MGHRA, CDR2 YSYEKL, per germline. CDR3 length: 15 residues. Here the CDR3 DNA reads TGCGCCAGCAGCCAATTCGGGTCAGTCACCGGGGAGCTGTTTTTT. This codes for CASSQFGSVTGELFF.

The rearrangement links TRBV7-6 to TRBJ2-2, with 8 bases lining up with TRBD1. The junction had 4 bases not matched to a gene; V was cut back by 6 bases and J by 1 base. Germline V gene lookup returns CDR1 SGHVS and CDR2 FNYEAQ. This CDR3 spans 15 amino acids. CDR3 sequence (DNA): TGTGCCAGCAGGGGGGACAGGCTGAACACCGGGGAGCTGTTTTTT. Translating gives CASRGDRLNTGELFF.

The CDR3 here is CASKGLMGNEQFF. CDR3 nucleotides: TGTGCCAGCAAGGGACTGATGGGGAATGAGCAGTTCTTC. The chain recombines TRBV27 with TRBJ2-1, with a tentative D call TRBD2 (6 bases). The V end lost 7 bases, the J end lost 7 bases, and 14 bases lay between the germline ends. Germline V gives CDR1 MNHEY, CDR2 SMNVEV (reference sequence). The CDR3 is 13 amino acids.

The chain carries TRBV3-1 (or the pseudogene TRBV3-2) and TRBJ2-3, with 10 bases lining up with TRBD1. J gave up 6 bases and V 4 bases, and 16 bases lay outside the gene matches. CDR3 length equals 18 residues. Germline assignment: CDR1 LGHDT and CDR2 YNNKEL (reference sequence). CDR3 protein: CASSPWTGGDIWVDTQYF. The CDR3 DNA reads TGTGCCAGCAGCCCCTGGACAGGGGGAGATATTTGGGTTGATACGCAGTATTTT.

This chain's CDR3 is CASSPRLAGGTSTDTQYF. The CDR3 DNA reads TGTGCCAGCTCACCACGACTAGCGGGGGGAACTAGCACAGATACGCAGTATTTT. The chain joins TRBV18 to TRBJ2-3; 13 bases match TRBD2. The CDR3 covers 18 residues. Trimming cost V 1 base and J 0 bases; bases outside gene matches: 4. Germline CDR1 KGHSH, CDR2 LQKENI.

This clone was observed a single time. V and J are TRBV4-3 and TRBJ2-7, with D perhaps given as TRBD1 or TRBD2 (5 bases each). The CDR3 has 17 residues. CDR1 and CDR2 (germline): LGHNA, YSLEER. Between the trimmed V and J ends, which lost 0 bases and 0 bases, there was a span of 15 bases. The CDR3 DNA reads TGCGCCAGCAGCCAAGATATCCGGGCAGGGAGCTCCTACGAGCAGTACTTC. It codes for CASSQDIRAGSSYEQYF.

The gene calls are TRBV27 and TRBJ1-2; 9 bases match TRBD1. CDR1 and CDR2 (germline): MNHEY, SMNVEV (reference sequence). Losses at the gene ends were 8 bases for V and 3 bases for J; bases not matched to a gene: 4. The CDR3 loop spans 13 amino acids. The CDR3 loop is CASRRTGDYGYTF. CDR3 DNA: TGTGCCAGCCGGCGGACAGGGGACTATGGCTACACCTTC.

This chain connects TRBV19 to TRBJ1-1, with 9 bases that match TRBD1. The germline V gene encodes CDR1 LNHDA and CDR2 SQIVND (reference sequence). Unmatched junction bases numbered 8, after V lost 5 bases and J lost 7 bases. The CDR3 is 14 amino acids. In nucleotides, the CDR3 is TGTGCCAGTAGTTCCGGGACAGGGAGGGGTGAAGCTTTCTTT. Protein product: CASSSGTGRGEAFF.